This T cell receptor beta chain was sequenced for a study of control samples from healthy donors and cancer patients. The V gene lost 2 bases and the J gene lost 7 bases, with 8 bases spanning the gap. Germline V gene data show CDR1 as SGHAT and CDR2 as FQNNGV. This CDR3 is 12 amino acids long. Sequencing used immunoSEQ multiplex PCR; TCRdb keeps in-frame clones, though not all of them. In the table there are roughly 150,000 clones, 93% of which are singletons. The V and J genes are TRBV11-2 and TRBJ1-2; D is uncertain. The sequencing sample was made of blood. The origin of this receptor is a man younger than 35 in good health. The CDR3: CASSLRATGYTF. CDR3 DNA: TGTGCCAGCAGCTTACGCGCCACTGGCTACACCTTC.